These T cell receptor beta chains were read from a single sample in a study of blood T cell repertoires in COVID-19. Measured with immunoSEQ multiplex PCR; TCRdb has only the in-frame clones, and not every one. This sample has some 70,000 clones, with 85% to 90% found just once. The material sequenced was peripheral blood. The receptors stem from a man aged 50-59 years with active COVID-19. Each CDR3 is given with its conserved first and last residue. The order of the fields is V gene, CDR3 length, D gene, J gene, clone size, CDR3 protein, CDR3 DNA. The D gene is left open where the match is weak. Expanded clones get a size class; other rows say once, few or many, or leave the size out.

TRBV19	15	-	TRBJ1-1	-	CASSPRQGWNTEAFF	TGTGCCAGTAGTCCACGGCAGGGGTGGAACACTGAAGCTTTCTTT
TRBV12-3/TRBV12-4	13	-	TRBJ2-1	-	CASSFEGYNEQFF	TGTGCCAGCAGTTTTGAGGGCTACAATGAGCAGTTCTTC
TRBV29-1	14	-	TRBJ1-5	-	CSVGQGTGNQPQHF	TGCAGCGTGGGCCAGGGTACGGGCAATCAGCCCCAGCATTTT
TRBV18	16	TRBD2	TRBJ2-5	-	CASSPLPAGGGETQYF	TGTGCCAGCTCACCCCTCCCAGCGGGGGGTGGAGAGACCCAGTACTTC
TRBV3-1/TRBV3-2	17	-	TRBJ1-1	-	CASSQNPPTVPNTEAFF	TGTGCCAGCAGTCAAAACCCCCCGACAGTTCCGAACACTGAAGCTTTCTTT
TRBV5-5	15	-	TRBJ1-1	-	CASSLLHQMNTEAFF	TGTGCCAGCAGCTTATTACACCAGATGAACACTGAAGCTTTCTTT
TRBV28	12	-	TRBJ1-6	-	CASSATGSPLHF	TGTGCCAGCAGCGCTACAGGGTCACCCCTCCACTTT
TRBV19	15	-	TRBJ1-1	-	CASSIEGQGTTEAFF	TGTGCCAGTAGTATAGAGGGGCAGGGGACCACTGAAGCTTTCTTT
TRBV4-2	13	-	TRBJ1-2	-	CASSQQGLMGYTF	TGTGCCAGCAGCCAACAGGGATTGATGGGCTACACCTTC
TRBV2	15	TRBD1	TRBJ1-6	few	CASRKADRDGSPLHF	TGTGCCAGCAGAAAGGCAGACAGGGATGGTTCACCCCTCCACTTT
TRBV27	14	TRBD2	TRBJ2-1	-	CASKLAGVVNEQFF	TGTGCCAGTAAACTAGCGGGGGTTGTCAATGAGCAGTTCTTC
TRBV3-1/TRBV3-2	16	TRBD1	TRBJ1-2	-	CASSDSWTGVARGYTF	TGTGCCAGCAGTGACTCTTGGACAGGGGTGGCCCGGGGCTACACCTTC
TRBV2	16	-	TRBJ2-1	-	CASSERRTSSYNEQFF	TGTGCCAGCAGTGAACGACGGACAAGCTCCTACAATGAGCAGTTCTTC
TRBV5-4	14	-	TRBJ1-2	-	CASSLRAGDYGYTF	TGTGCCAGCAGCTTGCGCGCGGGGGACTATGGCTACACCTTC
TRBV5-8	15	TRBD2	TRBJ2-1	-	CASSPRLAGVDEQFF	TGTGCCAGCAGCCCCAGACTAGCGGGGGTCGATGAGCAGTTCTTC
TRBV7-7	16	-	TRBJ2-1	-	CASSLEGTGFSNEQFF	TGTGCCAGCAGCTTAGAGGGCACAGGGTTCAGCAATGAGCAGTTCTTC
TRBV5-1	12	TRBD1	TRBJ1-1	few	CASSADRFEAFF	TGCGCCAGCAGCGCGGACAGGTTTGAAGCTTTCTTT
TRBV3-1/TRBV3-2	15	-	TRBJ2-2	-	CASSPRPPFTGELFF	TGTGCCAGCAGCCCGCGCCCTCCATTCACCGGGGAGCTGTTTTTT
TRBV18	15	-	TRBJ2-1	-	CASSPLQASYNEQFF	TGTGCCAGCTCACCACTTCAGGCGTCCTACAATGAGCAGTTCTTC
TRBV5-1	15	TRBD2	TRBJ2-3	-	CASSLGRGGGDTQYF	TGCGCCAGCAGCTTGGGCCGGGGGGGCGGTGATACGCAGTATTTT
TRBV28	13	-	TRBJ1-2	-	CASSPQAPRGYTF	TGTGCCAGCAGCCCACAGGCCCCCCGTGGCTACACCTTC
TRBV6-1	14	-	TRBJ1-5	-	CASSDRGALGPQHF	TGTGCCAGCAGTGATCGGGGGGCATTAGGTCCCCAGCATTTT
TRBV18	14	-	TRBJ2-6	-	CASSDTSGANVLTF	TGTGCCAGCTCAGACACCTCTGGGGCCAACGTCCTGACTTTC
TRBV18	16	-	TRBJ1-1	-	CASSPLLGGSNTEAFF	TGTGCCAGCTCGCCCTTACTCGGGGGATCGAACACTGAAGCTTTCTTT
TRBV19	14	-	TRBJ1-2	-	CASTAGAGSYGYTF	TGTGCCAGTACCGCGGGGGCAGGGTCCTATGGCTACACCTTC
TRBV5-1	16	-	TRBJ1-4	-	CASSLRGGQGRVKLFF	TGCGCCAGCAGCTTAAGAGGTGGGCAGGGGAGAGTAAAACTGTTTTTT
TRBV19	14	-	TRBJ2-3	-	CASSISGSTDTQYF	TGTGCCAGTAGTATTTCAGGTAGCACAGATACGCAGTATTTT
TRBV5-3	19	TRBD1	TRBJ2-7	-	CARSFPGQGHIPTPYEQYF	TGTGCCAGAAGCTTTCCAGGACAGGGGCATATCCCTACCCCCTACGAGCAGTACTTC
TRBV18	17	TRBD2	TRBJ2-3	-	CASSLPGLAGGQDTQYF	TGTGCCAGCTCGCTTCCGGGACTAGCGGGAGGGCAGGATACGCAGTATTTT
TRBV20-1	13	-	TRBJ1-2	-	CSASLSAAGGYTF	TGCAGTGCTAGTCTTTCGGCAGCAGGTGGCTACACCTTC
TRBV9	15	-	TRBJ1-6	few	CASSTSGLSTSPLHF	TGTGCCAGCAGCACATCGGGACTCTCTACTTCACCCCTCCACTTT
TRBV19	13	TRBD1	TRBJ1-5	-	CASSGTGGRPQHF	TGTGCCAGTAGTGGGACAGGGGGACGGCCCCAGCATTTT
TRBV21-1	16	-	TRBJ2-1	-	CASSRNWESEWNEQFF	TGTGCCAGCAGCAGAAATTGGGAGTCAGAATGGAATGAGCAGTTCTTC
TRBV5-6	13	TRBD1	TRBJ2-2	-	CASSLTGPGELFF	TGTGCCAGCAGCCTGACAGGGCCCGGGGAGCTGTTTTTT
TRBV5-6	13	-	TRBJ2-1	-	CASSPPVGNEQFF	TGTGCCAGCAGCCCACCGGTCGGCAATGAGCAGTTCTTC
TRBV5-1	15	TRBD2	TRBJ2-3	-	CASTTSGGTTDTQYF	TGCGCCAGCACAACTAGCGGGGGGACCACAGATACGCAGTATTTT
TRBV6-1	12	-	TRBJ1-5	-	CASSEAAGPQHF	TGTGCCAGCAGTGAAGCGGCGGGGCCCCAGCATTTT
TRBV4-2	21	-	TRBJ1-3	-	CASSQDIGISRTLSSGNTIYF	TGTGCCAGCAGCCAAGATATTGGGATATCGAGGACTTTAAGCTCTGGAAACACCATATATTTT
TRBV18	14	-	TRBJ1-2	-	CASSPPEDGYGYTF	TGTGCCAGCTCACCACCCGAGGATGGCTATGGCTACACCTTC
TRBV11-3	16	-	TRBJ1-1	-	CASSPMTLTMNTEAFF	TGTGCCAGCAGTCCTATGACACTTACAATGAACACTGAAGCTTTCTTT
TRBV10-3	14	TRBD1	TRBJ2-7	-	CAIRATGDPYEQYF	TGTGCCATCAGAGCGACAGGGGATCCCTACGAGCAGTACTTC
TRBV5-1	16	TRBD1	TRBJ2-1	-	CASSIRDRVSYNEQFF	TGCGCCAGCAGCATCCGGGACAGGGTGTCCTACAATGAGCAGTTCTTC
TRBV10-2	13	TRBD1	TRBJ1-1	-	CASSETGGTEAFF	TGCGCCAGCAGCGAAACAGGGGGCACTGAAGCTTTCTTT
TRBV4-1	16	TRBD1	TRBJ2-7	-	CASSPSTGQTTYEQYF	TGCGCCAGCAGCCCAAGTACGGGACAGACTACTTACGAGCAGTACTTC
TRBV30	14	TRBD1	TRBJ1-6	-	CAWSRTGIDSPLHF	TGTGCCTGGAGTAGGACAGGAATCGATTCACCCCTCCACTTT
TRBV12-2	12	-	TRBJ1-1	-	CASRATCDEAFF	TGTGCAAGTCGCGCCACGTGCGATGAAGCTTTCTTT
TRBV18	18	TRBD1	TRBJ1-2	-	CASSSGATGQTARYGYTF	TGTGCCAGCTCATCCGGGGCGACAGGGCAGACGGCCCGCTATGGCTACACCTTC
TRBV7-8	16	-	TRBJ1-5	-	CASSTASLQGKQPQHF	TGTGCCAGCAGCACCGCAAGTTTACAGGGAAAGCAGCCCCAGCATTTT
TRBV11-3	14	TRBD1	TRBJ2-1	-	CASSPGTVLNEQFF	TGTGCCAGCAGCCCCGGGACAGTGCTTAATGAGCAGTTCTTC
TRBV29-1	11	-	TRBJ2-7	-	CSVGHRDEQYF	TGCAGCGTTGGCCACAGGGACGAGCAGTACTTC
TRBV9	14	-	TRBJ1-4	-	CASSPGVTNEKLFF	TGTGCCAGCAGCCCCGGGGTGACTAATGAAAAACTGTTTTTT
TRBV14	15	-	TRBJ1-1	-	CASSQVTGLNTEAFF	TGTGCCAGCAGCCAGGTGACAGGACTGAACACTGAAGCTTTCTTT
TRBV3-1/TRBV3-2	17	TRBD2	TRBJ2-1	-	CASSQVTLAESYNEQFF	TGTGCCAGCAGCCAAGTCACGCTAGCGGAATCGTACAATGAGCAGTTCTTC
TRBV15	15	-	TRBJ2-1	-	CATSLSVERGNEQFF	TGTGCCACCAGCCTCTCGGTGGAGCGAGGGAATGAGCAGTTCTTC
TRBV7-3	17	-	TRBJ2-2	few	CASSLRTHRDGTGELFF	TGTGCCAGCAGCTTAAGGACACACAGGGACGGCACCGGGGAGCTGTTTTTT